This is a list of T cell receptor beta chains from one sample in a study of cytomegalovirus exposure and HLA in healthy donors. Repertoires were generated with immunoSEQ multiplex PCR, while TCRdb's copy carries only in-frame clones and drops some. The sample has 60,000 to 80,000 clones; the top ten hold roughly 0.9%. Material for sequencing was PBMCs. The receptors stem from a boy aged 10-17 years in good health and CMV-seronegative. Each CDR3 is given with its conserved first and last residue. Fields, in order: V gene, J gene, D gene, CDR3 DNA, CDR3 protein. The D gene is left open where the match is weak.

TRBV7-6	TRBJ2-7	TRBD1	TGTGCCAGCAGCCCTGGACAGGTTTACTACGAGCAGTACTTC	CASSPGQVYYEQYF
TRBV5-1	TRBJ2-5	NA	TGCGCCAGCAGCTTGGGTGGGAGTGAGGAGACCCAGTACTTC	CASSLGGSEETQYF
TRBV19	TRBJ2-7	TRBD2	TGTGCCAGTAGTGGGACGGGACTAGCGGGAGACGAGCAGTACTTC	CASSGTGLAGDEQYF
TRBV11-3	TRBJ2-1	TRBD2	TGTGCCAGCAGCTATGGAACTAGCGGGATGATTGAGCAGTTCTTC	CASSYGTSGMIEQFF
TRBV30	TRBJ1-1	NA	TGTGCCTGGAGTGTTTCCTCAATGGCACGGAACACTGAAGCTTTCTTT	CAWSVSSMARNTEAFF
TRBV6-1	TRBJ1-2	TRBD1	TGTGCCAGCAAAAGACAGGGGGCGGATGGCTACACCTTC	CASKRQGADGYTF
TRBV4-1	TRBJ2-7	NA	TGCGCCAGCAGCCAAGATCTTCGAGGGCGGTACCGGGGCTACGAGCAGTACTTC	CASSQDLRGRYRGYEQYF
TRBV29-1	TRBJ1-1	NA	TGCAGCGCCTCGCAGGAGAACACTGAAGCTTTCTTT	CSASQENTEAFF
TRBV4-2	TRBJ1-1	NA	TGTGCCAGCAGCCAGCCAGGTCAGCGGGCTGAAGATTTCTTT	CASSQPGQRAEDFF
TRBV27	TRBJ1-5	TRBD1	TGTGCCAGCAGTCCTCCCCGGGACAGGGGTGAGCCCCAGCATTTT	CASSPPRDRGEPQHF
TRBV10-3	TRBJ2-7	NA	TGTGCCACCAGCATCCCAGGGGTTCCCCAGGAGCAGTACTTC	CATSIPGVPQEQYF
TRBV9	TRBJ2-3	TRBD1	TGTGCCAGCAGCGAGCATGGAGGGACAGGGGGGTCAGATACGCAGTATTTT	CASSEHGGTGGSDTQYF
TRBV4-3	TRBJ2-3	TRBD2	TGCGCCAGCAGCCAAGAAGTTGGGGGGAGGGGCACAGATACGCAGTATTTT	CASSQEVGGRGTDTQYF
TRBV7-9	TRBJ2-3	NA	TGTGCCAGCAGCTTGTTAGCGACAAGCACAGATACGCAGTATTTT	CASSLLATSTDTQYF
TRBV11-1	TRBJ2-7	NA	TGTGCCAGCAGCTTAAGGGGGTACGAGCAGTACTTC	CASSLRGYEQYF
TRBV5-4	TRBJ2-1	TRBD2	TGTGCCAGCAGCCCTGGACTAGCGGGCTGGGAGCAGTTCTTC	CASSPGLAGWEQFF
TRBV13	TRBJ2-7	NA	TGTGCCAGCAGCTTAGGACGGGGGCAGGGGGCCTACGAGCAGTACTTC	CASSLGRGQGAYEQYF
TRBV6-5	TRBJ2-7	NA	TGTGCCAGCAGTTACAGGGGTTCCCACGAGCAGTACTTC	CASSYRGSHEQYF
TRBV21-1	TRBJ2-1	NA	TGTGCCAGCAGCAACATTCAGCCCAGGCGTGAGCAGTTCTTC	CASSNIQPRREQFF
TRBV4-2	TRBJ1-5	NA	TGTGCCAGCAGCCAGCAGGGGTTCGGCAATCAGCCCCAGCATTTT	CASSQQGFGNQPQHF
TRBV4-2	TRBJ2-5	NA	TGTGCCAGCAGCCAAGAAAGACAAGAAGAGACCCAGTACTTC	CASSQERQEETQYF
TRBV27	TRBJ2-1	TRBD1	TGTGCCAGCAGTTTAGGGGTAGGACAGGGGGCGCGACGTCTCAGCAATGAGCAGTTCTTC	CASSLGVGQGARRLSNEQFF
TRBV29-1	TRBJ2-1	TRBD2	TGCAGCGTTGAAGATCGATCCGGGAGGACCGACAATGAGCAGTTCTTC	CSVEDRSGRTDNEQFF
TRBV6-5	TRBJ2-7	NA	TGTGCCAGCAGTCGACAGGGAGGCTCCTACGAGCAGTACTTC	CASSRQGGSYEQYF
TRBV27	TRBJ2-1	TRBD2	TGTGCCAGCAGTTCGCTCGATTCCGGGACTAGCGCCTACAATGAGCAGTTCTTC	CASSSLDSGTSAYNEQFF
TRBV18	TRBJ2-7	NA	TGTGCCAGCTCACCACCGGGGGCAGGGGACGGGTACGAGCAGTACTTC	CASSPPGAGDGYEQYF
TRBV15	TRBJ2-7	TRBD1	TGTGCCACCAGCAGAGATGAGACAGGGCTGGAAGAGCAGTACTTC	CATSRDETGLEEQYF
TRBV4-1	TRBJ2-7	NA	TGCGCCAGCAGCCAGGCCCTACCCGCCGGGACTTTCGAGCAGTACTTC	CASSQALPAGTFEQYF
TRBV7-8	TRBJ2-4	TRBD1	TGTGCCAGCAGCTTAAACAGGGGGACCAAAAACATTCAGTACTTC	CASSLNRGTKNIQYF